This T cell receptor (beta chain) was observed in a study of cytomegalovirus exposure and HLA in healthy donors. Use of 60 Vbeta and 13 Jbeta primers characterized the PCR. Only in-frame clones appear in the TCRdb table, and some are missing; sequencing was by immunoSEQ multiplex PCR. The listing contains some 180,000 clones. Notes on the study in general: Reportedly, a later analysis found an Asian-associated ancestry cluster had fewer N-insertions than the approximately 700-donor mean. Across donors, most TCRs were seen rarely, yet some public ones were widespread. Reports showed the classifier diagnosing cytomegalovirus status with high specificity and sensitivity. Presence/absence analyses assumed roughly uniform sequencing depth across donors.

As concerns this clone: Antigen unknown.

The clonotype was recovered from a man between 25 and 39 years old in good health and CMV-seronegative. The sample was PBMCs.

CDR3 nucleotides: TGTGCCAGCAGCTCGCTAGCGGGAGGGCAGAATGAGCAGTTCTTC. The encoded protein is CASSSLAGGQNEQFF. The V gene is TRBV7-3, the J gene TRBJ2-1, with 12 nucleotides matching TRBD2. This CDR3 has 15 amino acids. Trimming removed 4 bases from V and 7 bases from J; junction bases left unmatched: 5. Germline-derived CDR1 and CDR2 are SGHTA and FQGTGA.